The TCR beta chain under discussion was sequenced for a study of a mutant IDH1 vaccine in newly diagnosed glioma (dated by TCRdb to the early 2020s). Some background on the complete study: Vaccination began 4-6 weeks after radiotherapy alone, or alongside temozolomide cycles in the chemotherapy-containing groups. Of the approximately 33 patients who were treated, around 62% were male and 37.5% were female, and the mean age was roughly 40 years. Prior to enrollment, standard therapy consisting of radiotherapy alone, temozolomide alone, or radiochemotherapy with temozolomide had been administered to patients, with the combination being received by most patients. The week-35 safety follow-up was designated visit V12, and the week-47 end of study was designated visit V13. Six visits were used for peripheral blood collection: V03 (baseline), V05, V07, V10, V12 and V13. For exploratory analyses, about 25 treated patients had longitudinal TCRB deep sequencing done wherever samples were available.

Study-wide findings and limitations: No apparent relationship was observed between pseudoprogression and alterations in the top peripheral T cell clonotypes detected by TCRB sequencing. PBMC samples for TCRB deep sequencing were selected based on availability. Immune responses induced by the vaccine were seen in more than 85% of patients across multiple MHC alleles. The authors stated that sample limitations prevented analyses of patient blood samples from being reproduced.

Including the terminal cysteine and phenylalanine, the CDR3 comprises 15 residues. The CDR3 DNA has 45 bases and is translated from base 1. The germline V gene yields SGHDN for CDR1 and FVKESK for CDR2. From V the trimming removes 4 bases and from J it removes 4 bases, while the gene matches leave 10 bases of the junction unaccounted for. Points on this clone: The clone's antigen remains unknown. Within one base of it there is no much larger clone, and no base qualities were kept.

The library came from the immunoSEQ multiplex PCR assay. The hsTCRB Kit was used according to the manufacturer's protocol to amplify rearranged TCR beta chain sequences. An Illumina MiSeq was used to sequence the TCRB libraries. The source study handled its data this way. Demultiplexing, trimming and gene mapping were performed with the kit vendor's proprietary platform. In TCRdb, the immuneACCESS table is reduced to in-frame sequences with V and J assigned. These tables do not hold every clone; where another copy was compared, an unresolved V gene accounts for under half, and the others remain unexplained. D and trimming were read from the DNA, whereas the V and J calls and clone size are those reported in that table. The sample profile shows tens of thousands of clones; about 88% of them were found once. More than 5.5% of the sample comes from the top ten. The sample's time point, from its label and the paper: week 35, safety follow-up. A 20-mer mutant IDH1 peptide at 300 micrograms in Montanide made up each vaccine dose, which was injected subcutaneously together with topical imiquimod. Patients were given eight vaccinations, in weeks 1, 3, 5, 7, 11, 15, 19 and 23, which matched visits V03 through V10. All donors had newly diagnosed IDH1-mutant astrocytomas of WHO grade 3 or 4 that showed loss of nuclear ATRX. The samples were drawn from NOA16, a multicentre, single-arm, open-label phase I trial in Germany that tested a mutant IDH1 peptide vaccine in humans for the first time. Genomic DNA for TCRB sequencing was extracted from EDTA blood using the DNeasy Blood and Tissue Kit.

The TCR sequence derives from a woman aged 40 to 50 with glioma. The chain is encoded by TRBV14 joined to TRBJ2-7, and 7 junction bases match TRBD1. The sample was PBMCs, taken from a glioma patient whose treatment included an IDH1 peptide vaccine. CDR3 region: CASSPLMGTAYEQYF. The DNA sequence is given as TGTGCCAGCAGCCCCCTTATGGGGACAGCATACGAGCAGTACTTC.